What follows are 13 T cell receptor beta chains derived from one specimen sequenced in a study of regulatory T cells in long-lasting Graves disease. HTBI primers from iRepertoire and Arm-PCR of CDR3 regions yielded the TCR beta libraries. In TCRdb, the multiplex PCR reads were re-called with MiXCR into one record per CDR3 protein. The table has about 240,000 distinct CDR3 sequences, roughly a fifth seen once. Time point given: newly diagnosed GD, antithyroid drugs for less than 3 months. Generation of the TCR library employed RNA extracted from PBMCs. This material consisted of peripheral blood mononuclear cells (PBMCs), taken at new diagnosis, from a patient treated with antithyroid drugs. The receptors come from a female donor with Graves disease.

This clonotype has at least ten counts. J is TRBJ2-5 and V is TRBV7-9, with 8 bases fitting TRBD2. J lost 4 bases, V lost 5 bases, and 12 bases had no gene match. This CDR3 has 16 amino acids. In germline, CDR1 is SEHNR, CDR2 FQNEAQ (reference sequence). The CDR3 spells CASSPLTSGVRETQYF. CDR3 in DNA: TGTGCCAGCAGCCCCCTCACTAGCGGCGTCCGAGAGACCCAGTACTTC.

Ten or more counts support this clonotype. This chain connects TRBV12-3 or TRBV12-4 to TRBJ1-2; possible D gene TRBD1, 6 bases. The ends were cut back, 3 bases at V and 4 bases at J, with 9 bases in the middle. The CDR3 runs 13 residues. This chain's CDR3 is CASSLGHTYGYTF. Here the CDR3 DNA reads TGTGCCAGCAGTTTGGGACACACCTATGGCTACACCTTC.

This clonotype was seen many times. The gene calls are TRBV6-1 and TRBJ1-6; 9 positions agree with TRBD1. The V and J ends lost 6 bases and 9 bases, in that order; junction bases with no gene match: 6. Germline-derived CDR1 and CDR2 are MNHNS and SASEGT. CDR3 size: 14 residues. CDR3 DNA: TGTGCCAGCAGGCGTGGACAGGGGTTTTCACCCCTCCACTTT. Amino acid sequence: CASRRGQGFSPLHF.

This clonotype was found many times. This chain joins TRBV6-9 and TRBJ2-5; possible D gene TRBD1, 5 bases. The V gene's germline CDR1 is MNHGY and CDR2 SVAAGI. V dropped 3 bases and J dropped 4 bases, with 18 bases sitting between them. The CDR3 is made up of 16 amino acids. The CDR3 coding sequence is TGTGCCAGCAGTTACGCAGGGTCTGTAATCGGAGAGACCCAGTACTTC. Amino acid sequence: CASSYAGSVIGETQYF.

This clonotype showed up many times. J is TRBJ2-7 and V is TRBV28; D is ambiguous. V lost 5 bases to trimming and J lost 3 bases, with 14 bases between them. The CDR3 contains 14 residues. Per germline, CDR1 MDHEN and CDR2 SYDVKM. Here the CDR3 DNA reads TGTGCCAGCAGTCACCCCTTCGGGTACTACGAGCAGTACTTC. Protein product: CASSHPFGYYEQYF.

CDR3 coding DNA: TGTGCCAGCAGTTACTCACGTGGGGGGGCCCTAGCCAAAAACATTCAGTACTTC. Encoded protein: CASSYSRGGALAKNIQYF. This chain uses TRBV6-2 or TRBV6-3 with TRBJ2-4; D possibly corresponds to TRBD2 (7 bases). The CDR3 contains 18 residues. Trimming took off 0 bases at V and 0 bases at J, with 15 bases between the two ends. CDR1 and CDR2 from the germline V gene are MNHEY and SVGEGT.

The chain uses TRBV25-1 and TRBJ2-2, with D perhaps being TRBD1 or TRBD2 (5 bases each). Trimming removed 2 bases from V and 7 bases from J, with 14 bases in between. Looked up from germline, CDR1 is MGHDK and CDR2 is SYGVNS. The CDR3 spans 15 residues. The CDR3 here is CASSEIVRDDGELFF. CDR3 in DNA: TGTGCCAGCAGTGAAATCGTAAGGGACGACGGGGAGCTGTTTTTT.

The sample holds many counts of this clonotype. This chain joins TRBV5-1 and TRBJ2-2; possible D gene TRBD2, 5 bases. This CDR3 has 14 amino acids. Trimming took 3 bases from V and 1 from J, leaving 7 bases between them. Germline V gene sequence: CDR1 SGHRS, CDR2 YFSETQ. CDR3 amino acids: CASSSGENTGELFF. DNA for the CDR3: TGCGCCAGCAGCTCCGGGGAGAACACCGGGGAGCTGTTTTTT.

This clonotype was recorded at least ten times. The chain recombines TRBV5-6 with TRBJ2-1; D not resolved. Trimming stripped 0 bases from V and 10 bases from J, with 5 bases between. CDR1 is SGHDT, CDR2 YYEEEE, per germline. The CDR3 runs 11 residues. This CDR3 reads CASSLVAEQFF. For the CDR3, the DNA is TGTGCCAGCAGCTTGGTGGCAGAGCAGTTCTTC.

This clonotype was detected ten times or more. The gene calls are TRBV18 and TRBJ2-7; the D gene could be TRBD1 or TRBD2 (6 bases each). CDR3 length: 14 residues. Germline CDR1 and CDR2: KGHSH and LQKENI. V was pared by 3 bases and J by 5 bases, with 14 bases between. Here the CDR3 reads CASSPGQRVHEQYF. In DNA, the CDR3 is TGTGCCAGCTCACCTGGACAGCGGGTCCACGAGCAGTACTTC. Using reference TRBV18 and TRBJ2-7 for the parts outside the CDR3, the full variable domain is NAGVMQNPRHLVRRRGQEARLRCSPMKGHSHVYWYRQLPEEGLKFMVYLQKENIIDESGMPKERFSAEFPKEGPSILRIQQVVRGDSAAYFCASSPGQRVHEQYFGPGTRLTVT.

This clonotype showed up many times. The gene calls are TRBV28 and TRBJ2-7; possibly TRBD2 for D (5 bases). V was cut by 5 bases and J by 4 bases, with 18 bases left in between. The CDR3 sequence is 15 residues long. Germline V gene lookup returns CDR1 MDHEN and CDR2 SYDVKM. In nucleotides, the CDR3 is TGTGCCAGCAGTAGGAGAAGCCGGGGTAGGTACGAGCAGTACTTC. Translated, it gives CASSRRSRGRYEQYF.

This clonotype was seen ten or more times. J is TRBJ2-3 and V is TRBV20-1; 9 bases map to TRBD2. The ends lost 1 base at V and 4 bases at J; junction bases unmatched: 9. CDR1 is DFQATT, CDR2 SNEGSKA, per germline (reference sequence). There are 16 residues in the CDR3. Here the CDR3 reads CSARGNSGRKPDTQYF. The CDR3 region has the DNA TGCAGTGCTAGAGGCAATAGCGGGAGAAAACCAGATACGCAGTATTTT.

This clonotype was seen repeatedly, ten times or more. An end of the junction does not agree with germline; a read error may underlie this. The rearrangement joins TRBV7-2 to TRBJ1-1; D gene ambiguous. The CDR3 is 13 residues long. Germline V lookup: CDR1 SGHTA, CDR2 FQGNSA. The CDR3 DNA reads TGCGCCAGCAGCCGGACTTTGAACACTGAAGCTTTCTTT. This sequence encodes CASSRTLNTEAFF.